This paragraph reports one T cell receptor beta chain. This record comes from a study of blood T cell repertoires in COVID-19. As for the study in general: Samples representing acute and convalescent COVID-19 were sourced from the United States, Italy and Spain. PBMCs, B-cell-depleted T cells, or T cells were the source of the cDNA or gDNA that made up the material.

CDR3 length equals 15 residues. From germline, CDR1 is SGDLS and CDR2 YYNGEE. The V end lost 0 bases, the J end lost 5 bases, and 11 bases lay between the germline ends. In the authors' methods: Amplification of reference gene primers provided the estimated nucleated cell counts. TCRdb's copy holds only in-frame clones and misses some; the assay was immunoSEQ multiplex PCR. V and J calls and clone size are as listed in that table; D and trimming were resolved from the DNA. The sample consists of over 110,000 clones, around 90% of them appearing once. The sequence was collected from a man between 65 and 85 years old with acute or convalescent COVID-19. This chain joins TRBV9 and TRBJ1-4, with D possibly TRBD1 on 5 matching bases. The sequenced sample was peripheral blood. This CDR3 is CASSVGPGLNEKLFF. CDR3 in DNA: TGTGCCAGCAGCGTAGGCCCAGGGCTGAATGAAAAACTGTTTTTT.